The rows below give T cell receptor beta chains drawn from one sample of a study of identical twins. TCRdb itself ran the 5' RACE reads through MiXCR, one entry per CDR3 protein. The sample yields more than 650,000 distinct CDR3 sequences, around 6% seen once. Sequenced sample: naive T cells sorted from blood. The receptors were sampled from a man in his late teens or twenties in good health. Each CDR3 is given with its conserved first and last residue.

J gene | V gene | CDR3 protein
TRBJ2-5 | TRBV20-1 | CSAEQIFKETQYF
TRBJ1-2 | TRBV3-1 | CASRPGDDYGYTF
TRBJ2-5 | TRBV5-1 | CASSLATAGKETQYF
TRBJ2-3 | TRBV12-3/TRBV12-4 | CASSFKRLAGRTDTQYF
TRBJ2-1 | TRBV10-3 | CAISDTTSRYNEQFF
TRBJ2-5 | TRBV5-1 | CASSQVGDPQETQYF
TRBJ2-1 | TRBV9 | CASRPTGGNEQFF
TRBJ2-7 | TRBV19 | CASSAHSEYEQYF
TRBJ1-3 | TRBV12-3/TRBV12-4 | CASSYGSSSGNTIYF
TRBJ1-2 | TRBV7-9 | CASSFDRQGRSYGYTF
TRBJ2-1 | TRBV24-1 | CATSESPTGAGNEQFF
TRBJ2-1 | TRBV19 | CASLGPGQPMTEQFF
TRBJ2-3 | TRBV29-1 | CSGKTRLTDTQYF
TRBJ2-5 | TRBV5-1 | CASSLAGGQQETQYF
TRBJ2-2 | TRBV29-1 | CSVDWANTGELFF
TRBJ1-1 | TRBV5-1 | CASSTPRGVEAFF
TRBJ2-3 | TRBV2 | CASSPRLAGRTDTQYF
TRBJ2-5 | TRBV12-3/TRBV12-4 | CASSSTGTSVETQYF
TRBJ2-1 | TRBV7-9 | CASSLEGNRGSPFF
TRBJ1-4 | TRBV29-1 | CSVVFPGTNEKLFF
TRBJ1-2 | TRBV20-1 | CSARGGGYTF
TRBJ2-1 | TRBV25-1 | CATPSGTGEPHSYNEQFF
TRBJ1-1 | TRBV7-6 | CASSLAQGFEAFF
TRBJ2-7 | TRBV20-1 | CSASSGGRGTGDYEQYF
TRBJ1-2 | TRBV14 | CASSQDGPVGYGYTF
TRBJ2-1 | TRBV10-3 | CAIKGTGYNEQFF
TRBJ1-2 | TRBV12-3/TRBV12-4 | CASSLTGGGYGYTF
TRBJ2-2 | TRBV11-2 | CASSRDPGRPGELFF
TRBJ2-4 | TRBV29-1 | CSVVSASGSYF
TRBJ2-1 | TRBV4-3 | CASSRRGDLLNEQFF
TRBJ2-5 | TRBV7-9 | CASSVMDGQETQYF
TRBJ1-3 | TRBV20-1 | CSASKQAYSGNTIYF
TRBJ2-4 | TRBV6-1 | CASSARGMAKNIQYF
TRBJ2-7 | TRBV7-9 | CASNGQGPSSYEQYF
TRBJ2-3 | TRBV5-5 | CASRSLVLTDTQYF
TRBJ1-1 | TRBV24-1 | CATGRGVNTEAFF
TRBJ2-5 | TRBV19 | CASSGGAKQETQYF
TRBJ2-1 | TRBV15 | CATRPRMVNEQFF
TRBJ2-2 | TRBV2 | CASPGLNTGELFF
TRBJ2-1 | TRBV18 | CASSPPDRASYNEQFF
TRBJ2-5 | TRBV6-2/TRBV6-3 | CASRLAGHYQETQYF
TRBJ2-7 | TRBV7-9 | CASSLAVRTSGKGEQYF
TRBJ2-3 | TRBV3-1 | CASSQGSGGTDTQYF
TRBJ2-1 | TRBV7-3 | CASSLNGGRGGEQFF
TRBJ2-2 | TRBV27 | CASSLSMGLPGELFF
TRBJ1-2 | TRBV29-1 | CSVRGAYGYTF
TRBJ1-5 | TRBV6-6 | CASSYDDQPQHF
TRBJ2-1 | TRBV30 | CAWKNRDSQFF
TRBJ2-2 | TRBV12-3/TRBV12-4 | CASSLPLLAGTGELFF
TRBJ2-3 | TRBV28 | CASTAAPGTPTDTQYF
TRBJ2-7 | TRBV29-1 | CSVPGDLAYEQYF
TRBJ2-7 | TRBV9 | CASSVAPTSGSYEQYF
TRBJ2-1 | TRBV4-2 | CASSHAPSGLAGYNEQFF